This T cell receptor (beta chain) was sequenced in a study of early T cells in non-severe SARS-CoV-2 infection. Trimming stripped 7 bases from V and 1 base from J, with 13 bases between. Germline CDR1 and CDR2: SQVTM and ANQGSEA. This CDR3 comprises 13 residues. TCRdb recomputed calls from the 5' RACE reads with MiXCR, one row per CDR3 protein. This table holds roughly 31,000 distinct CDR3 sequences, less than 10% found once. This clonotype has at least ten counts. The receptor was derived from an adult who was a healthcare worker with PCR-confirmed SARS-CoV-2 infection or an uninfected control (not recorded which). Input material: whole blood. The genes are TRBV29-1 and TRBJ1-1, with D possibly being TRBD1 (5 bases). CDR3 DNA: TGCAGCGGCCACAGGAACGAGAACACTGAAGCTTTCTTT. Translation gives CSGHRNENTEAFF.